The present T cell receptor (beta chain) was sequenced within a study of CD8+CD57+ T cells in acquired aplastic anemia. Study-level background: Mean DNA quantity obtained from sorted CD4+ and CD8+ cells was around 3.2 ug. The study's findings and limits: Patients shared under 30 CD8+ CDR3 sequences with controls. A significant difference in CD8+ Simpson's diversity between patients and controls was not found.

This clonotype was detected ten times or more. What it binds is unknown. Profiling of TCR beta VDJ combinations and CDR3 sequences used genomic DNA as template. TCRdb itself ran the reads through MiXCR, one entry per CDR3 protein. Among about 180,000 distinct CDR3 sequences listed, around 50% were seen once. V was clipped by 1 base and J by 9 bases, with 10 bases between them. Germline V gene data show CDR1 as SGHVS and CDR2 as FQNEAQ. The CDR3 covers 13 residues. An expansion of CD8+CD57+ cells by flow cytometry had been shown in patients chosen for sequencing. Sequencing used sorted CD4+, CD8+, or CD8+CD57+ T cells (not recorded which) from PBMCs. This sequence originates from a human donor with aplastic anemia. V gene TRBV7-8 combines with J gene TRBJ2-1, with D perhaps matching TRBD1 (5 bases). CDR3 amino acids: CASSLVQRGEQFF. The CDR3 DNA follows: TGTGCCAGCAGCTTAGTACAAAGGGGTGAGCAGTTCTTC.